These T cell receptor beta chains were read from a single sample in a study of T cell repertoires in cytomegalovirus infection. TCRdb reanalysed the reads using MiXCR and keeps one entry per CDR3 protein. The sample consists of fewer than 300,000 distinct CDR3 sequences, about 25% of them appearing once. Sequenced material: PBMCs. Receptor source: a human donor in good health (CMV status not recorded). Some clones in this sample may be carry-over from other donors' samples. Both conserved end residues are part of each CDR3. D genes are given only for firm matches. Clone size is given for some rows only: seen once, a few or many times, or a class if the clone is expanded.

>TRBJ1-5|TRBV28|15|NA|NA
TGTGCCAGCAAATCCGAGGTCTCTAGCAATCAGCCCCAGCATTTT
CASKSEVSSNQPQHF
>TRBJ2-1|TRBV7-3|17|NA|NA
TGTGCCAGCAGCTCAGGTGGCAGGGGAGGTGTGAAGAATGAGCAGTTCTTC
CASSSGGRGGVKNEQFF
>TRBJ2-7|TRBV5-1|13|TRBD1|NA
TGCGCCAGCAATGAACAGGGGGCGAACGAGCAGTACTTC
CASNEQGANEQYF
>TRBJ2-3|TRBV4-3|15|TRBD2|NA
TGCGCCAGCAGGCGGGGACTAGCGGGAGGTGATACGCAGTATTTT
CASRRGLAGGDTQYF
>TRBJ2-1|TRBV29-1|15|TRBD1|NA
TGCAGCGTCGCCGACGGACAGGGTTCTTACAATGAGCAGTTCTTC
CSVADGQGSYNEQFF
>TRBJ2-7|TRBV27|14|NA|NA
TGTGCCAGCAGTTTAGGTTCTGAGACCTTAGGGCAGTACTTC
CASSLGSETLGQYF
>TRBJ1-2|TRBV28|14|NA|few
TGTGCCAGCAGTTTATTGTGGGGAACGCATGGCTACACCTTC
CASSLLWGTHGYTF
>TRBJ2-3|TRBV5-4|16|TRBD2|many
TGTGCCAGCAGCTTGGAGCGCGGGGGAGTCACAGATACGCAGTATTTT
CASSLERGGVTDTQYF
>TRBJ1-2|TRBV3-1|14|NA|NA
TGTGCCAGCAGCCAAGTCGCAGGGGTAAAAGGCTACACCTTC
CASSQVAGVKGYTF
>TRBJ1-2|TRBV7-2|14|NA|many
TGTGCCAGCAGCTTAGAGCGCAGGGGAAGTGGCTACACCTTC
CASSLERRGSGYTF
>TRBJ2-7|TRBV29-1|12|NA|NA
TGCAGCGTTGAAGCCGGCCCCTACGAGCAGTACTTC
CSVEAGPYEQYF
>TRBJ2-5|TRBV20-1|17|TRBD2|once
TGCAGTGCTCCCACCCCGGGACTAGCGGGAGTGGAAGAGACCCAGTACTTC
CSAPTPGLAGVEETQYF
>TRBJ2-7|TRBV5-5|12|TRBD1|few
TGTGCCAGCAGCGGGACAGGTCGGGGGCAGTACTTC
CASSGTGRGQYF
>TRBJ2-3|TRBV12-3/TRBV12-4|15|NA|NA
TGTGCCAGCAGTTCAGCACCTAGGGCCACAGATACGCAGTATTTT
CASSSAPRATDTQYF
>TRBJ2-7|TRBV7-2|15|TRBD2|many
TGTGCCAGCACCCCTTTAGCGGGGAGCTCCTACGAGCAGTACTTC
CASTPLAGSSYEQYF
>TRBJ2-5|TRBV19|13|NA|few
TGTGCCAGTAGTGATCGGACACAAGAGACCCAGTACTTC
CASSDRTQETQYF
>TRBJ2-3|TRBV5-5|15|NA|few
TGTGCCAGCAGCCCAGCAGCGGTCCAGGCAGATACGCAGTATTTT
CASSPAAVQADTQYF
>TRBJ2-1|TRBV12-3/TRBV12-4|13|NA|many
TGTGCCAGCAGTTCCCACAGGGTATATGAGCAGTTCTTC
CASSSHRVYEQFF
>TRBJ2-7|TRBV10-3|14|TRBD2|many
TGTGCCATCAGCGTAGCGGGAGGGACCTACGAGCAGTACTTC
CAISVAGGTYEQYF
>TRBJ1-1|TRBV14|13|NA|few
TGTGCCAGCAGCCAAGATTGGGTGACTGAAGCTTTCTTT
CASSQDWVTEAFF
>TRBJ2-3|TRBV2|14|TRBD2|NA
TGTGCCAGCAGTGTTGCGGGGAGGGAAGATACGCAGTATTTT
CASSVAGREDTQYF
>TRBJ1-6|TRBV30|15|NA|NA
TGTGCCTGGAGTGTTCCGGACAGTAGGATTTCACCCCTCCACTTT
CAWSVPDSRISPLHF
>TRBJ2-1|TRBV7-8|17|TRBD2|many
TGTGCCAGCAGCTTAGGGGGACTAGCGGAAGCCTACAATGAGCAGTTCTTC
CASSLGGLAEAYNEQFF
>TRBJ1-1|TRBV6-6|14|NA|NA
TGTGCCAGCAGTTACTTAGGGACATTTACTGAAGCTTCCTTT
CASSYLGTFTEASF
>TRBJ1-2|TRBV6-4|17|TRBD1|NA
TGTGCCAGCAGCGCCATCCTCGACAGGGTGGCTTGCTATGGCTACACCTTC
CASSAILDRVACYGYTF